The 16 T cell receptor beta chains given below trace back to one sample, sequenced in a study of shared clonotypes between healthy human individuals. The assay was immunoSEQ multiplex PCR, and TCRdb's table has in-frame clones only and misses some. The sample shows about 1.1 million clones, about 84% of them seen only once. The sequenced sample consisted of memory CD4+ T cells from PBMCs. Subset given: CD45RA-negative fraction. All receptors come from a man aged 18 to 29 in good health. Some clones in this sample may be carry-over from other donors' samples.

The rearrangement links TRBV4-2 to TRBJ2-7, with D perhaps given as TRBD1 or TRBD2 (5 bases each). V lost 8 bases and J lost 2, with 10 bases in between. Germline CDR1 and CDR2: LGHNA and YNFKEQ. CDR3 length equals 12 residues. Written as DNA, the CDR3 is TGTGCCAGCGGGCGAGGGGCCTACGAGCAGTACTTC. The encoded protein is CASGRGAYEQYF.

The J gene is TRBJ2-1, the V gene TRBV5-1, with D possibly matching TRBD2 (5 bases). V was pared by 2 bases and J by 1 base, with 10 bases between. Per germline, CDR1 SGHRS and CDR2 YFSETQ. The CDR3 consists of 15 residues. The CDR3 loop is CASSFNGNSYNEQFF. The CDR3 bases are TGCGCCAGCAGCTTTAACGGGAATTCCTACAATGAGCAGTTCTTC.

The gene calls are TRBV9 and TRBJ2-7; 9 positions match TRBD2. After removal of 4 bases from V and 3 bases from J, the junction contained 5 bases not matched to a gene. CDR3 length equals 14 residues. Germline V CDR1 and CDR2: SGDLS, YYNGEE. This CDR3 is CASSPSREGYEQYF. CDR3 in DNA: TGTGCCAGCAGCCCATCGCGGGAGGGCTACGAGCAGTACTTC.

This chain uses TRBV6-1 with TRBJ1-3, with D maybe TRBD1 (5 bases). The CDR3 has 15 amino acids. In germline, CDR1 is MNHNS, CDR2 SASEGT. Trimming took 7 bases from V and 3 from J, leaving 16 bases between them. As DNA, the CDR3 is TGTGCCAGCACTGCAATAAGGGGTAGTGGAAACACCATATATTTT. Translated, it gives CASTAIRGSGNTIYF.

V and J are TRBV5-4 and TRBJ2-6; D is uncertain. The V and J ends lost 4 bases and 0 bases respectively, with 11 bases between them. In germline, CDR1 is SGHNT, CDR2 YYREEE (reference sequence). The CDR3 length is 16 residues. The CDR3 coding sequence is TGTGCCAGCAGCCTGACCGCGAGCTCTGGGGCCAACGTCCTGACTTTC. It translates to CASSLTASSGANVLTF.

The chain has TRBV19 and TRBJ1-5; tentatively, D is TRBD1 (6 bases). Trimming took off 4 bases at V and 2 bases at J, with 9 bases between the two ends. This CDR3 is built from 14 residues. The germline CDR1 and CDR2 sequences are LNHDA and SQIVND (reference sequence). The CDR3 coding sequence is TGTGCCAGTAGTAAGGCAGGGGGCAATCAGCCCCAGCATTTT. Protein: CASSKAGGNQPQHF.

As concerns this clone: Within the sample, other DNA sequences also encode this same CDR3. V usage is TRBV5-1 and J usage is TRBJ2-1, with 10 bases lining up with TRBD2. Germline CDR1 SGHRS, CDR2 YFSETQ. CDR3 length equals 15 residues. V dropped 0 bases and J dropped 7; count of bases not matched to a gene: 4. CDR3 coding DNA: TGCGCCAGCAGCTTGGGGCTAGCGGGGGTGAATGAGCAGTTCTTC. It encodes CASSLGLAGVNEQFF.

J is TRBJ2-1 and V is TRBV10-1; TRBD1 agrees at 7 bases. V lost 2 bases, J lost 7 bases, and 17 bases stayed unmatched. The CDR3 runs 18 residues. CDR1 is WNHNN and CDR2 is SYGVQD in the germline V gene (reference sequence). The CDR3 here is CASSETRPRTGRLNEQFF. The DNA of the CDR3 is TGCGCCAGCAGTGAGACCCGCCCCAGGACAGGCCGGTTAAATGAGCAGTTCTTC.

The CDR3 coding sequence is TGTGCCAGCAATGGACTAGCGGCCTCCTACAATGAGCAGTTCTTC. This encodes CASNGLAASYNEQFF. The chain combines TRBV2 with TRBJ2-1; 10 positions agree with TRBD2. V gave up 7 bases and J gave up 0 bases; unmatched junction bases: 3. Per the germline V gene, CDR1 is SNHLY and CDR2 is FYNNEI. The CDR3 is 15 amino acids.

This chain's CDR3 is CASSSDTQYF. CDR3 coding DNA: TGTGCCAGCTCATCAGATACGCAGTATTTT. V and J are TRBV18 and TRBJ2-3; the D is unclear. The CDR3 spans 10 residues. Germline CDR1 and CDR2: KGHSH and LQKENI. Trimming removed 5 bases from V and 4 bases from J, with 1 base in between.

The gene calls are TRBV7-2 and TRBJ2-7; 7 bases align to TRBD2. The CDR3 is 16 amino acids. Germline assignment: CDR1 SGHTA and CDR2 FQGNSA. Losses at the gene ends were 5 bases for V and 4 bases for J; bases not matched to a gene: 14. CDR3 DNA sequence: TGTGCCAGCAGCCATCCGCGACTAGCTGCAATGTACGAGCAGTACTTC. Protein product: CASSHPRLAAMYEQYF.

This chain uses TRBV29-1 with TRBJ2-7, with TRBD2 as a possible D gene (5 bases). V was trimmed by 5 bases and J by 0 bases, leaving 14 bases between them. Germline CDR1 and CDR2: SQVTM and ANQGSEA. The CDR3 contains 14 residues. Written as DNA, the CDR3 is TGCAGCGTTCGCTTAGCGCCGAGCTCCTACGAGCAGTACTTC. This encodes CSVRLAPSSYEQYF.

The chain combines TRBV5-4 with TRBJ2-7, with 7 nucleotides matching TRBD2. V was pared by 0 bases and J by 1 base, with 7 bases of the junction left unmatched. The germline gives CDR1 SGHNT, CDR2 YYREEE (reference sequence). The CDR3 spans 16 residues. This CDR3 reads CASSLGGASGSYEQYF. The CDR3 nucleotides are TGTGCCAGCAGCTTGGGTGGGGCTAGCGGATCCTACGAGCAGTACTTC.

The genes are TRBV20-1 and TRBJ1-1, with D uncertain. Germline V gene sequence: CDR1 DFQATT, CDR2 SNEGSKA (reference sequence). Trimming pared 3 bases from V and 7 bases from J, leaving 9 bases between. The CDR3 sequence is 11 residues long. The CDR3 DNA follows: TGCAGTGCTAGGTTTTCGGGTGAAGCTTTCTTT. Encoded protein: CSARFSGEAFF.

CDR3 region: CASSSGTYNEQFF. The CDR3 DNA reads as TGTGCCAGCAGTTCCGGGACCTACAATGAGCAGTTCTTC. The gene calls are TRBV28 and TRBJ2-1, with D possibly TRBD2 on 5 matching bases. The CDR3 runs 13 residues. V was shortened by 4 bases and J by 2 bases, with 6 bases between the two germline ends. The germline gives CDR1 MDHEN, CDR2 SYDVKM.

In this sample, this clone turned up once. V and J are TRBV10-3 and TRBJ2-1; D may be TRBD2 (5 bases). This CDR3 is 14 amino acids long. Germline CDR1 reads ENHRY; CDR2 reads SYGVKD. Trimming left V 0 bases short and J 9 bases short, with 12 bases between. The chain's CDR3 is CAISESLAVGEQFF. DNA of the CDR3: TGTGCCATCAGTGAGTCGCTAGCAGTGGGTGAGCAGTTCTTC.